These T cell receptor beta chains were read from a single sample in a study of blood T cell repertoires in COVID-19. TCRdb's copy holds only in-frame clones and misses some; the assay was immunoSEQ multiplex PCR. The data hold roughly 30,000 clones, with around 90% observed a single time. Sequencing was carried out using peripheral blood. Receptors originate from a human donor in a cohort sampled during active COVID-19. The CDR3 runs from the conserved cysteine through the conserved F or W. D genes are given only for firm matches. The size of a clone is reported for some rows only, either as once, few or many, or as a class for expanded clones.

clone_size	j_call	cdr3_length	d_call	v_call	cdr3_aa	cdr3_nt
.	TRBJ2-3	14	.	TRBV19	CASSIDVGASTQYF	TGTGCCAGTAGTATAGATGTCGGAGCAAGTACGCAGTATTTT
.	TRBJ1-4	15	TRBD1	TRBV19	CASSNRDRALEKLFF	TGTGCCAGTAGTAACCGGGACAGGGCATTGGAAAAACTGTTTTTT
.	TRBJ1-6	15	.	TRBV9	CASSAGHFSNSPLHF	TGTGCCAGCAGCGCCGGACACTTCTCGAATTCACCCCTCCACTTT
.	TRBJ2-5	13	.	TRBV14	CASSQAAEETQYF	TGTGCCAGCAGCCAAGCGGCGGAAGAGACCCAGTACTTC
.	TRBJ1-2	15	TRBD1	TRBV7-9	CASSYGTGGDYGYTF	TGTGCCAGCAGCTATGGGACAGGGGGGGACTATGGCTACACCTTC
.	TRBJ2-3	15	TRBD2	TRBV5-4	CASSHSGMDTDTQYF	TGTGCCAGCAGCCATAGCGGGATGGACACAGATACGCAGTATTTT
.	TRBJ1-1	14	.	TRBV6-5	CASTQGAGNTEAFF	TGTGCCAGCACGCAAGGGGCCGGGAACACTGAAGCTTTCTTT
.	TRBJ1-1	13	.	TRBV3-1/TRBV3-2	CASSQGSAGEAFF	TGTGCCAGCAGCCAGGGTTCCGCAGGTGAAGCTTTCTTT
.	TRBJ1-2	15	TRBD1	TRBV5-5	CASYSQGASNYGYTF	TGTGCCAGCTACAGTCAGGGGGCTTCTAACTATGGCTACACCTTC
.	TRBJ2-3	17	TRBD2	TRBV14	CASSPRLAGGTADTQYF	TGTGCCAGCAGCCCCAGACTAGCGGGGGGAACCGCAGATACGCAGTATTTT
.	TRBJ2-1	12	.	TRBV7-9	CASSQGQREQFF	TGTGCCAGCAGCCAAGGACAGCGAGAGCAGTTCTTC
.	TRBJ2-7	13	TRBD1	TRBV9	CASGATGGNEQYF	TGTGCCAGCGGGGCGACAGGGGGGAACGAGCAGTACTTC
.	TRBJ2-5	15	.	TRBV5-6	CASSLYAGYQETQYF	TGTGCCAGCAGCTTGTACGCGGGGTACCAAGAGACCCAGTACTTC
.	TRBJ2-3	15	TRBD2	TRBV5-1	CASSSMTSSADTQYF	TGCGCCAGCAGCTCCATGACTAGCTCGGCAGATACGCAGTATTTT
.	TRBJ2-7	15	TRBD2	TRBV6-1	CASSETSGRSGEQYF	TGTGCCAGCAGTGAAACTAGCGGGAGGTCTGGCGAGCAGTACTTC
.	TRBJ1-6	13	.	TRBV11-2	CASSRQTNSPLHF	TGTGCCAGCAGCCGACAGACAAATTCACCCCTCCACTTT
once	TRBJ2-6	16	.	TRBV30	CAWSVTPNSGANVLTF	TGTGCCTGGAGTGTAACACCAAACTCTGGGGCCAACGTCCTGACTTTC
.	TRBJ2-1	17	TRBD2	TRBV6-1	CASSAQSGTSFDDEQFF	TGTGCCAGCAGTGCACAAAGCGGGACTAGCTTCGACGATGAGCAGTTCTTC
.	TRBJ1-6	14	.	TRBV3-1/TRBV3-2	CASSQASRNSPLHF	TGTGCCAGCAGCCAAGCTTCTCGGAATTCACCCCTCCACTTT
.	TRBJ2-7	15	TRBD2	TRBV6-5	CASSYSAGGPYEQYF	TGTGCCAGCAGTTACTCTGCGGGAGGGCCCTACGAGCAGTACTTC
.	TRBJ1-1	15	.	TRBV9	CASSPVGRMNTEAFF	TGTGCCAGCAGCCCCGTCGGGAGAATGAACACTGAAGCTTTCTTT
.	TRBJ2-1	15	TRBD2	TRBV5-1	CASSAGTSGTNEQFF	TGCGCCAGCAGCGCCGGGACTAGCGGGACCAATGAGCAGTTCTTC
few	TRBJ2-5	15	TRBD2	TRBV9	CASSVQAGGRETQYF	TGTGCCAGCAGCGTACAAGCGGGGGGGAGGGAGACCCAGTACTTC
once	TRBJ1-1	16	.	TRBV2	CAGAGLGPLMNTEAFF	TGTGCCGGGGCTGGTTTGGGTCCTCTCATGAACACTGAAGCTTTCTTT
.	TRBJ2-7	16	.	TRBV7-2	CASSLAPGTGMPRQYF	TGTGCCAGCAGCTTAGCCCCCGGGACTGGTATGCCCAGGCAGTACTTC
.	TRBJ2-7	13	TRBD1	TRBV18	CASSLGQGYEQYF	TGTGCCAGCTCCCTGGGACAGGGCTACGAGCAGTACTTC
.	TRBJ1-3	14	.	TRBV30	CAWRAGASGNTIYF	TGTGCCTGGAGAGCGGGAGCCTCTGGAAACACCATATATTTT
.	TRBJ1-2	16	TRBD1	TRBV7-9	CASSLVRQGPNYGYTF	TGTGCCAGCAGCTTAGTACGACAGGGCCCAAACTATGGCTACACCTTC
.	TRBJ1-4	13	.	TRBV3-1/TRBV3-2	CASSWAGHEKLFF	TGTGCCAGCAGCTGGGCGGGTCATGAAAAACTGTTTTTT
.	TRBJ1-5	16	.	TRBV19	CASSRGGLYSNQPQHF	TGTGCCAGTAGCCGGGGGGGGCTGTATAGCAATCAGCCCCAGCATTTT
.	TRBJ2-5	16	TRBD2	TRBV7-6	CASSQGAGGRQETQYF	TGTGCCAGCAGCCAAGGGGCGGGAGGCAGGCAAGAGACCCAGTACTTC
.	TRBJ2-5	15	.	TRBV5-1	CASSGGLEAWETQYF	TGCGCCAGCAGCGGGGGCTTAGAGGCCTGGGAGACCCAGTACTTC
.	TRBJ1-2	15	.	TRBV19	CASIISGEANYGYTF	TGTGCCAGTATTATCTCGGGGGAAGCTAACTATGGCTACACCTTC
medium-sized	TRBJ1-4	14	.	TRBV29-1	CSCREDSDNEKLFF	TGCAGCTGCCGGGAGGACAGCGATAATGAAAAACTGTTTTTT
few	TRBJ2-2	14	.	TRBV11-2	CASSLTSSTGELFF	TGTGCCAGCAGCCTTACTAGTTCCACCGGGGAGCTGTTTTTT
.	TRBJ2-3	20	.	TRBV14	CASSQEVPRNPRLWTDTQYF	TGTGCCAGCAGCCAAGAGGTCCCTCGAAACCCGAGGTTGTGGACAGATACGCAGTATTTT
.	TRBJ2-2	16	TRBD2	TRBV4-2	CASSQERGRATGELFF	TGTGCCAGCAGCCAAGAACGAGGGAGGGCCACCGGGGAGCTGTTTTTT
.	TRBJ2-5	15	.	TRBV7-9	CASSLGAGFQETQYF	TGTGCCAGCAGCTTAGGGGCGGGTTTCCAAGAGACCCAGTACTTC
.	TRBJ2-7	18	.	TRBV12-2	CASRLVASGARETYEQYF	.
.	TRBJ2-1	16	TRBD2	TRBV5-1	CASSSTSGSSYNEQFF	TGCGCCAGCAGCTCAACTAGCGGGAGCTCCTACAATGAGCAGTTCTTC
.	TRBJ1-5	13	.	TRBV27	CASSLSSDQPQHF	TGTGCCAGCAGTTTATCTTCGGATCAGCCCCAGCATTTT
.	TRBJ2-3	18	TRBD2	TRBV6-1	CASSEALWTSVRTDTQYF	TGTGCCAGCAGTGAAGCCCTCTGGACTAGCGTTAGGACAGATACGCAGTATTTT
.	TRBJ2-5	15	TRBD2	TRBV19	CASSRPGTSGETQYF	TGTGCCAGTAGTAGACCCGGGACTAGCGGGGAGACCCAGTACTTC
.	TRBJ2-7	17	.	TRBV6-1	CASSGSWKGPTSYEQYF	TGTGCCAGCAGTGGTTCATGGAAGGGGCCGACCTCCTACGAGCAGTACTTC
.	TRBJ2-1	16	TRBD2	TRBV29-1	CSVGYFGLAGSNEQFF	TGCAGCGTGGGGTATTTCGGACTAGCGGGGTCGAATGAGCAGTTCTTC
.	TRBJ2-7	12	.	TRBV6-5	CASHTGVDEQYF	TGTGCCTCTCACACCGGGGTCGACGAGCAGTACTTC
once	TRBJ2-3	18	TRBD2	TRBV5-4	CASSLGLLAGGSTDTQYF	TGTGCCAGCAGCTTGGGGCTTTTAGCGGGAGGTAGCACAGATACGCAGTATTTT
.	TRBJ2-7	16	TRBD1	TRBV15	CATSRERGQGTYEQYF	TGTGCCACCAGCAGAGAAAGGGGACAGGGGACCTACGAGCAGTACTTC
.	TRBJ2-2	13	.	TRBV5-1	CASTPEGTGELFF	TGCGCCAGCACCCCCGAGGGAACCGGGGAGCTGTTTTTT
.	TRBJ2-1	20	TRBD2	TRBV27	CASSTRLAGGPRGDYNEQFF	TGTGCCAGCAGTACTCGACTAGCGGGAGGGCCTAGGGGGGACTACAATGAGCAGTTCTTC
few	TRBJ1-3	16	TRBD1	TRBV5-6	CASSQRDREPGNTIYF	TGTGCCAGCAGCCAAAGAGACAGGGAGCCTGGAAACACCATATATTTT